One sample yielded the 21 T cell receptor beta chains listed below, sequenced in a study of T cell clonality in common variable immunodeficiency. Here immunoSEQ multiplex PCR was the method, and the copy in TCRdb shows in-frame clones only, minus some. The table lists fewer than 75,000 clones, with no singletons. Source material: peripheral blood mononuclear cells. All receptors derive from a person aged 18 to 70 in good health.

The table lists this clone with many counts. This chain's CDR3 is CASSLVSTGELFF. The sequenced CDR3 bases are TGTGCCAGCAGCTTGGTTTCTACCGGGGAG. This chain links TRBV5-4 with TRBJ2-2, with no clear D. The read finishes 3 residues shy of the CDR3 end, and the germline J gene is used to complete it. Germline V gives CDR1 SGHNT, CDR2 YYREEE (reference sequence). The CDR3 totals 13 residues. Trimming shortened V by 0 bases and J by 5 bases, and 5 bases separated the two germline ends.

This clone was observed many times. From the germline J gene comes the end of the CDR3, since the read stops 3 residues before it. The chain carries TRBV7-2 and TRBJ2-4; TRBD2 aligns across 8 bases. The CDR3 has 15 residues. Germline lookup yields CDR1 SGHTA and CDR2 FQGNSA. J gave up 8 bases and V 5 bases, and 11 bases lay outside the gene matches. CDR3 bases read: TGTGCCAGCAGCAACCCCCGGGAGGGGGGGGACATT. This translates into CASSNPREGGDI. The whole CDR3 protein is CASSNPREGGDIQYF.

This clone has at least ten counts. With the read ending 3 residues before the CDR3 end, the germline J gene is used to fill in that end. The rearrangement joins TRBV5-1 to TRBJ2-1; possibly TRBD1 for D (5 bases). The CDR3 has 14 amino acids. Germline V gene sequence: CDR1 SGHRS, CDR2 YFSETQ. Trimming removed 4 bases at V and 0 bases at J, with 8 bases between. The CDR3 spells CASSLQGSYNEQFF. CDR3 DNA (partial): TGCGCCAGCAGCCTGCAGGGCTCCTACAATGAG.

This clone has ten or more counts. The sequenced part of the CDR3 DNA is TGTGCCAGTAGTCAAAGACAGGGGGCGAGCCCCAACGTC. As protein: CASSQRQGASPNV. In full, the CDR3 reads CASSQRQGASPNVLTF. The chain carries TRBV19 and TRBJ2-6, with TRBD1 matching over 10 bases. The DNA ends 3 residues before the CDR3 does, and the rest of the CDR3 is filled in from the germline J gene. Unmatched junction bases numbered 9, after V lost 5 bases and J lost 8 bases. The germline gives CDR1 LNHDA, CDR2 SQIVND (reference sequence). The CDR3 length is 16 residues.

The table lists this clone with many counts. The sequenced CDR3 bases are TGTGCCAGCAGCTTAGAGGGAGGTGGCAGGGCGAACACTGAA. This sequence encodes CASSLEGGGRANTE. The full CDR3 protein is CASSLEGGGRANTEAFF. The J gene is TRBJ1-1, the V gene TRBV7-8, with D possibly TRBD1 on 5 matching bases. The read terminates 3 residues before the CDR3 end, so the remaining end is supplied by the germline J gene. Germline loops: CDR1 SGHVS, CDR2 FQNEAQ. The CDR3 extends over 17 amino acids. Trimming took off 1 base at V and 1 base at J, with 16 bases between the two ends.

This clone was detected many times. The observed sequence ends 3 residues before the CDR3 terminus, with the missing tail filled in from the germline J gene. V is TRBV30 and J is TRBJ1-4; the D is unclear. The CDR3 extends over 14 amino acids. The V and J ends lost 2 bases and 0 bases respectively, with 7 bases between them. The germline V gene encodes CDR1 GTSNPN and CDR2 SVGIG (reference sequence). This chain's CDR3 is CAWSLLSTNEKLFF. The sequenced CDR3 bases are TGTGCCTGGAGTCTTTTATCAACTAATGAAAAA.

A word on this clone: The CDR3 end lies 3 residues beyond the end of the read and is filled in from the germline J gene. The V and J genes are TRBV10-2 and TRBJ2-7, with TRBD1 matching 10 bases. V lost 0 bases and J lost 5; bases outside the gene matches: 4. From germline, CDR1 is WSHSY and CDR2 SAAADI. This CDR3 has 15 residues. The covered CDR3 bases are TGCGCCAGCAGTGAGTCACCGGGACAGGGGCACGAG. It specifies CASSESPGQGHE. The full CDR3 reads CASSESPGQGHEQYF.

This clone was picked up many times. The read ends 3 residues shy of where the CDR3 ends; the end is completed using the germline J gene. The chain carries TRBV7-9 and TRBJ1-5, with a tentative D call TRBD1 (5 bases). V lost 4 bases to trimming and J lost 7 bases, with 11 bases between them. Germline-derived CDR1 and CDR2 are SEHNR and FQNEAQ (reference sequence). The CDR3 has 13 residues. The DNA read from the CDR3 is TGTGCCAGCAGCTCTACAGGATCGCAGCCC. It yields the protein CASSSTGSQP. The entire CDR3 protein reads CASSSTGSQPQHF.

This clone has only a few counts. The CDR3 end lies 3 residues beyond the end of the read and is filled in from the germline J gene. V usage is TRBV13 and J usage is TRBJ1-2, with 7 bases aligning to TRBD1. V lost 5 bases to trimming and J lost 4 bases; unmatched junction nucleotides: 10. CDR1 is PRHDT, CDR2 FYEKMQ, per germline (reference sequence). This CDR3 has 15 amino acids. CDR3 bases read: TGTGCCAGCAGCGTTCACCCAGGGGGAGCCTATGGC. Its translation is CASSVHPGGAYG. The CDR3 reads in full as CASSVHPGGAYGYTF.

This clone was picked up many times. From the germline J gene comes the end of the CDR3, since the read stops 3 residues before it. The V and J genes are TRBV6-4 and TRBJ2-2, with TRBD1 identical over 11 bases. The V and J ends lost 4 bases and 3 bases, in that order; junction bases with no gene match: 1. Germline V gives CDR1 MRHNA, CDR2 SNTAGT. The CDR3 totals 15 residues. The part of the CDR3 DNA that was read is TGTGCCAGCAGTGGGACAGGGGGCGACACCGGGGAG. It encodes CASSGTGGDTGE. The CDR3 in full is CASSGTGGDTGELFF.

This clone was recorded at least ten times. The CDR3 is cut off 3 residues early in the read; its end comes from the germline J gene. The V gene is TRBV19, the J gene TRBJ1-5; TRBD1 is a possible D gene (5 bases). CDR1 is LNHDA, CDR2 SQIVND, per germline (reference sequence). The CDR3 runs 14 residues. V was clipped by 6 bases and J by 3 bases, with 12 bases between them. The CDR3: CASSRQTDNQPQHF. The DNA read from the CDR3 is TGTGCCAGTAGCCGACAGACCGACAATCAGCCC.

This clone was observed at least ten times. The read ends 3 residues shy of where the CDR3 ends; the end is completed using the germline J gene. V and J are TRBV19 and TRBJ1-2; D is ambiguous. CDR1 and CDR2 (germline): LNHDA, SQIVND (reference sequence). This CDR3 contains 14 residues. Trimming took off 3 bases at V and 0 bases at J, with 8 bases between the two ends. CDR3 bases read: TGTGCCAGTAGTATCCGGACTGCTAACTATGGC. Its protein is CASSIRTANYG. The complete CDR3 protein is CASSIRTANYGYTF. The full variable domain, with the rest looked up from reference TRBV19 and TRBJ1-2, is DGGITQSPKYLFRKEGQNVTLSCEQNLNHDAMYWYRQDPGQGLRLIYYSQIVNDFQKGDIAEGYSVSREKKESFPLTVTSAQKNPTAFYLCASSIRTANYGYTFGSGTRLTVV.

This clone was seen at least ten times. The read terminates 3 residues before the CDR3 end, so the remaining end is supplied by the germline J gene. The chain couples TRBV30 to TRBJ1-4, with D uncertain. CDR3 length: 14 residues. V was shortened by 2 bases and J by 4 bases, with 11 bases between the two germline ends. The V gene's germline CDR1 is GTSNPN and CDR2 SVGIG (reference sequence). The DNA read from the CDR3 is TGTGCCTGGAGTATTGGGTCGGGTAATGAAAAA. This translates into CAWSIGSGNEK. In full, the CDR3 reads CAWSIGSGNEKLFF.

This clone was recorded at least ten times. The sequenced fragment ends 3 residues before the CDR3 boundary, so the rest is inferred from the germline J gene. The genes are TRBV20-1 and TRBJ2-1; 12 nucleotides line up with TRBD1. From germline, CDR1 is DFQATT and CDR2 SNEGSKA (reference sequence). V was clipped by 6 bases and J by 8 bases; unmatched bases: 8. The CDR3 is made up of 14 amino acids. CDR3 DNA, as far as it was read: TGCAGTGCGGCCGGGACAGGGGGCATTTATGAG. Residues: CSAAGTGGIYE. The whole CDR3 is CSAAGTGGIYEQFF.

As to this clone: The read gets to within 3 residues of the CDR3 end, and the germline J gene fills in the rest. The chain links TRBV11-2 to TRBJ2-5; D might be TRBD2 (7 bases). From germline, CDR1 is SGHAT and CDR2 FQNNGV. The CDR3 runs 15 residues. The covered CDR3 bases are TGTGCCAGCAGCTATGGGGGGGGGCAGGGTCAAACC. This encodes CASSYGGGQGQT. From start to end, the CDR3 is CASSYGGGQGQTQYF.

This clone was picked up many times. CDR3 DNA, as far as it was read: TGTGCCAGCAACTCTAATGCGGGGGCCAACGTC. Its protein is CASNSNAGANV. The CDR3, in full, reads CASNSNAGANVLTF. The genes are TRBV12-3 or TRBV12-4 and TRBJ2-6; D gene uncertain. The CDR3 extends 3 residues past the end of the read, so its final part is completed from the germline J gene. V was cut by 7 bases and J by 4 bases, with 11 bases left in between. The CDR3 covers 14 residues.

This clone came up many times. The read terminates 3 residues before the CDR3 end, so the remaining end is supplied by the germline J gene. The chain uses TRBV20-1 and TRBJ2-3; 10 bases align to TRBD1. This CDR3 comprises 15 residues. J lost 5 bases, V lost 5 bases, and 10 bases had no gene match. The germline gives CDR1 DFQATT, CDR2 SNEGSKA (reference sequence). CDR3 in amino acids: CSAHHRDRGRDTQYF. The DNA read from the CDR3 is TGCAGTGCTCACCACCGAGACAGGGGGCGAGATACG.

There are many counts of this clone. The CDR3 here is CASGGGQYQETQYF. The part of the CDR3 DNA that was read is TGTGCCTCGGGGGGAGGCCAGTACCAAGAGACC. The V and J genes are TRBV9 and TRBJ2-5; 7 bases match TRBD2. The observed sequence ends 3 residues before the CDR3 terminus, with the missing tail filled in from the germline J gene. The CDR3 totals 14 residues. CDR1 is SGDLS, CDR2 YYNGEE, per germline. V dropped 10 bases and J dropped 0; count of bases not matched to a gene: 9.

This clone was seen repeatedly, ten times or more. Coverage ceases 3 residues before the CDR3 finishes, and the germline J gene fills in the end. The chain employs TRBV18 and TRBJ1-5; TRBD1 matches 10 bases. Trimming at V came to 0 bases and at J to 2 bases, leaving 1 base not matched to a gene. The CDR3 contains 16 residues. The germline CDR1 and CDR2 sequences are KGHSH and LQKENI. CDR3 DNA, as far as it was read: TGTGCCAGCTCACCACCTGGGACAGGGGGCAATCAGCCC. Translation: CASSPPGTGGNQP. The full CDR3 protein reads CASSPPGTGGNQPQHF. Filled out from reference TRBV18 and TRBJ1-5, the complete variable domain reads NAGVMQNPRHLVRRRGQEARLRCSPMKGHSHVYWYRQLPEEGLKFMVYLQKENIIDESGMPKERFSAEFPKEGPSILRIQQVVRGDSAAYFCASSPPGTGGNQPQHFGDGTRLSIL.

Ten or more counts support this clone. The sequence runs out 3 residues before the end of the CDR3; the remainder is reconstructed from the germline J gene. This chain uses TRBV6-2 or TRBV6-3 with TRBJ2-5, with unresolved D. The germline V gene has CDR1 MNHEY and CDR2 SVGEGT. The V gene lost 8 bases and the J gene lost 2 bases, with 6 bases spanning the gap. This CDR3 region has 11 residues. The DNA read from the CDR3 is TGTGCCAGCTCGAGGCAAGAGACC. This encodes CASSRQET. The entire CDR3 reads CASSRQETQYF.

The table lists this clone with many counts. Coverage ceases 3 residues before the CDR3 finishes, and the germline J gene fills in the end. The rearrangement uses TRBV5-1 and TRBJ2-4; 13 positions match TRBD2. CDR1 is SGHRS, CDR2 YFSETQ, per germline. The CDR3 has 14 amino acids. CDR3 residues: CASSDRTSGSDQYF. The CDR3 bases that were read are TGCGCCAGCAGCGATAGGACTAGCGGGAGTGAT.